A selection of T cell receptor beta chains follows, all from one sample in a study of T cell responses to AZD1222 COVID-19 vaccine. Assay used: immunoSEQ multiplex PCR; TCRdb lists only in-frame clones, some missing. The repertoire holds about 170,000 clones, with more than 80% as singletons. Source: peripheral blood, taken on day 0 of AZD1222 vaccination. Receptor source: an adult in good health. Each CDR3 is given with its conserved first and last residue. The order of the fields is V gene, clone size, J gene, D gene, CDR3 protein, CDR3 DNA. The D gene is left open where the match is weak. Some rows mark clone size as missing; the rest say once, few, many or name a class of expanded clone.

TRBV25-1	once	TRBJ1-3	.	CASIGVGNTIYF	TGTGCCAGCATCGGTGTGGGAAACACCATATATTTT
TRBV25-1	.	TRBJ1-5	.	CASTNGGLGDQPQHF	TGTGCCAGTACGAACGGGGGGTTAGGAGATCAGCCCCAGCATTTT
TRBV7-3	.	TRBJ1-1	.	CASSLLAAENTEAFF	TGTGCCAGCAGCTTATTGGCGGCTGAGAACACTGAAGCTTTCTTT
TRBV19	.	TRBJ1-1	.	CASSIVGANTEAFF	TGTGCCAGTAGTATAGTGGGGGCGAACACTGAAGCTTTCTTT
TRBV9	few	TRBJ1-1	.	CASSRDRTNTEAFF	TGTGCCAGCAGTCGCGACAGGACGAACACTGAAGCTTTCTTT
TRBV11-2	once	TRBJ1-1	.	CASSLVAGMNTEAFF	TGTGCCAGCAGCTTAGTGGCAGGCATGAACACTGAAGCTTTCTTT
TRBV4-1	once	TRBJ2-2	TRBD1	CASSPRTGANTGELFF	TGCGCCAGCAGCCCTCGGACAGGAGCGAACACCGGGGAGCTGTTTTTT
TRBV29-1	few	TRBJ2-5	.	CSVEDLETQYF	TGCAGCGTTGAAGATTTAGAGACCCAGTACTTC
TRBV3-1/TRBV3-2	.	TRBJ2-1	TRBD2	CASSQSGTSGGVYNEQFF	TGTGCCAGCAGCCAAAGTGGGACTAGCGGGGGTGTCTACAATGAGCAGTTCTTC
TRBV3-1/TRBV3-2	.	TRBJ2-2	TRBD2	CASSRFVPGLAPTNTGELFF	TGTGCCAGCAGCCGTTTCGTCCCGGGACTAGCGCCGACGAACACCGGGGAGCTGTTTTTT
TRBV12-5	.	TRBJ1-5	.	CASGLTSQGQPQHF	TGTGCTAGTGGTTTGACCTCTCAAGGTCAGCCCCAGCATTTT
TRBV12-3/TRBV12-4	.	TRBJ1-1	TRBD1	CASGDSLNTEAFF	TGTGCCAGCGGGGACAGTTTGAACACTGAAGCTTTCTTT
TRBV27	.	TRBJ1-2	TRBD1	CASSLKLRQGFFGYTF	TGTGCCAGCAGTTTAAAGTTGCGACAGGGGTTCTTTGGCTACACCTTC
TRBV4-1	.	TRBJ1-4	.	CASCGQRTAGTNEKLFF	TGCGCCAGCTGCGGTCAGAGAACAGCGGGCACTAATGAAAAACTGTTTTTT
TRBV27	.	TRBJ2-5	TRBD2	CASSSGASGVETQYF	TGTGCCAGCTCCTCCGGGGCTAGCGGGGTTGAGACCCAGTACTTC
TRBV7-6	.	TRBJ2-7	.	CASSLDQKSYEQYF	TGTGCCAGCAGCTTAGACCAGAAATCCTACGAGCAGTACTTC
TRBV4-2	.	TRBJ1-1	.	CASSQDEVGGTEAFF	TGTGCCAGCAGCCAAGATGAGGTTGGCGGGACTGAAGCTTTCTTT
TRBV9	.	TRBJ1-4	TRBD1	CASSVVGTGREKLFF	TGTGCCAGCAGCGTAGTTGGGACAGGGAGGGAAAAACTGTTTTTT
TRBV5-4	.	TRBJ1-6	.	CASSLDNSPLHF	TGTGCCAGCAGCTTGGATAATTCACCCCTCCACTTT
TRBV7-3	.	TRBJ1-6	.	CASSYDVDSPLHF	TGTGCCAGCAGCTACGACGTGGATTCACCCCTCCACTTT
TRBV19	once	TRBJ2-1	TRBD2	CASSISGGAYNEQFF	TGTGCCAGTAGTATAAGCGGGGGGGCCTACAATGAGCAGTTCTTC
TRBV7-2	.	TRBJ2-2	.	CASSSHSRTANTGELFF	TGTGCCAGCAGCTCCCATTCCAGGACAGCGAACACCGGGGAGCTGTTTTTT
TRBV19	.	TRBJ1-5	TRBD1	CASILRGQGGRGNQPQHF	TGTGCCAGTATTTTACGTGGACAGGGCGGGCGCGGCAATCAGCCCCAGCATTTT
TRBV7-9	.	TRBJ2-3	.	CASRTGGADTQYF	TGTGCCAGCAGGACAGGAGGAGCAGATACGCAGTATTTT
TRBV6-2/TRBV6-3	.	TRBJ1-6	.	CASSYRGLSYNSPLHF	TGTGCCAGCAGTTACCGGGGGCTATCCTATAATTCACCCCTCCACTTT
TRBV5-1	once	TRBJ2-4	TRBD1	CASSSTGERNIQYF	TGCGCCAGCAGCTCGACAGGGGAAAGGAACATTCAGTACTTC
TRBV12-3/TRBV12-4	.	TRBJ2-3	.	CASRGPSTDTQYF	TGTGCCAGCAGGGGACCGAGCACAGATACGCAGTATTTT
TRBV28	.	TRBJ2-1	.	CASSPGRNEQFF	TGTGCCAGCAGCCCCGGCCGAAATGAGCAGTTCTTC
TRBV27	.	TRBJ2-7	.	CASSFDSLTYEQYF	TGTGCCAGCAGTTTTGACTCCCTAACCTACGAGCAGTACTTC
TRBV12-3/TRBV12-4	.	TRBJ1-3	.	CASSMTGNTIYF	TGTGCCAGCAGCATGACAGGAAACACCATATATTTT
TRBV29-1	.	TRBJ1-5	TRBD1	CSVGTGTDNQPQHF	TGCAGCGTCGGGACAGGGACAGACAATCAGCCCCAGCATTTT
TRBV10-1	once	TRBJ1-2	TRBD1	CASSEVRGYGYTF	TGCGCCAGCAGTGAAGTCAGGGGGTATGGCTACACCTTC
TRBV7-9	.	TRBJ2-3	.	CASSAKEGFSDTQYF	TGTGCCAGCAGCGCCAAAGAGGGGTTTTCCGATACGCAGTATTTT
TRBV5-4	.	TRBJ2-2	.	CASSPRLGSNTGELFF	TGTGCCAGCAGCCCCCGGTTGGGATCGAACACCGGGGAGCTGTTTTTT
TRBV19	.	TRBJ1-5	.	CASSIDGDPSNQPQHF	TGTGCCAGTAGTATAGATGGGGATCCGAGCAATCAGCCCCAGCATTTT
TRBV14	.	TRBJ2-1	TRBD2	CASSQDPSGGSNEQFF	TGTGCCAGCAGCCAAGATCCCTCGGGGGGGAGTAATGAGCAGTTCTTC
TRBV3-1/TRBV3-2	.	TRBJ1-1	.	CASSQWGGIEAFF	TGTGCCAGCAGCCAGTGGGGGGGCATTGAAGCTTTCTTT